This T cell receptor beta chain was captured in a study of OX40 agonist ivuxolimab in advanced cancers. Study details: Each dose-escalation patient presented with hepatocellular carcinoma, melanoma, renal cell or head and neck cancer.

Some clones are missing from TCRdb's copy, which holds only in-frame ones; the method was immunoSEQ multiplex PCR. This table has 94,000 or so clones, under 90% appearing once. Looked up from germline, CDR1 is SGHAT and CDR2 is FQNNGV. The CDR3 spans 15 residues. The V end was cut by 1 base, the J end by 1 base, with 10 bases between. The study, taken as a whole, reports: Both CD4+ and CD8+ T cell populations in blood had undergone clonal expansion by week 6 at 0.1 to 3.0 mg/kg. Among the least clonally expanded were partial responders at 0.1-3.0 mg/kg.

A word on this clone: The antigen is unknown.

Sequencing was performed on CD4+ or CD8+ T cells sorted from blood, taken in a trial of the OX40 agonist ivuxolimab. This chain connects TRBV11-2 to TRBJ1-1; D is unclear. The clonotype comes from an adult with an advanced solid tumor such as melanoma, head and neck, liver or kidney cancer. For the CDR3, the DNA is TGTGCCAGCAGCTTAGGTGCGGGCGGGAACACTGAAGCTTTCTTT. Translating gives CASSLGAGGNTEAFF. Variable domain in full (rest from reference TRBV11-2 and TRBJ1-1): EAGVAQSPRYKIIEKRQSVAFWCNPISGHATLYWYQQILGQGPKLLIQFQNNGVVDDSQLPKDRFSAERLKGVDSTLKIQPAKLEDSAVYLCASSLGAGGNTEAFFGQGTRLTVV.